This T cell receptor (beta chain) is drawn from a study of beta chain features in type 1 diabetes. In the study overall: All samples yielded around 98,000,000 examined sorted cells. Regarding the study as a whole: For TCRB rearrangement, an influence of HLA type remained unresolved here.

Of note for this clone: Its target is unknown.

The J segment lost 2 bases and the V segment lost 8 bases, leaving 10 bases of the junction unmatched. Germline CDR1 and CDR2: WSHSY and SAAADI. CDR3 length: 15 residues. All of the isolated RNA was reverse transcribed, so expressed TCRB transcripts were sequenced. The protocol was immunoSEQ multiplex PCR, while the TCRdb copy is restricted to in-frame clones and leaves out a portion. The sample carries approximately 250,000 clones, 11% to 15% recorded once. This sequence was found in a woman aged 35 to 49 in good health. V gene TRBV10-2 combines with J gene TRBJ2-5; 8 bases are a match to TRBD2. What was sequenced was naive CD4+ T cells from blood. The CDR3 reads CASGGGGRRQETQYF. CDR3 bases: TGCGCCAGCGGGGGCGGGGGGAGGCGGCAAGAGACCCAGTACTTC.